This entry describes one TCR beta chain. Germline CDR1 MNHEY, CDR2 SVGAGI. V shed 4 bases and J shed 9 bases, with 7 bases lying between them. CDR3 size: 12 residues. The sample is drawn from a study of blood T cell repertoires in COVID-19. Repertoires were generated with immunoSEQ multiplex PCR, while TCRdb's copy carries only in-frame clones and drops some. The sample lists some 220,000 clones, 75% to 90% seen once, with around 3.8% in the top ten. Participant age was roughly 18 to 89 years, and participants resided in 25 or so US areas. The sample taken for sequencing was PBMCs or T cells enriched from blood (not recorded which). This sequence joins TRBV6-5 and TRBJ1-6, with D hard to call. The TCR sequence derives from a woman between 40 and 50 years old with acute COVID-19. CDR3 residues: CASSSLGSPLHF. As DNA, the CDR3 is TGTGCCAGCAGTTCCCTAGGTTCACCCCTCCACTTT.